A single sample gave rise to the 24 T cell receptor beta chains below, sequenced in a study of blood T cell repertoires in COVID-19. Assay: immunoSEQ multiplex PCR; the TCRdb copy retains only in-frame clones and omits some. The sample includes 200,000 to 250,000 clones, approximately 89% of them seen just once. The source material was PBMCs or T cells enriched from blood (not recorded which). The receptors shown here come from a woman aged 25 to 45 who had been exposed to COVID-19.

This chain uses TRBV4-1 with TRBJ2-3; D call uncertain. Trimming removed 2 bases at V and 0 bases at J, with 15 bases between. The CDR3 totals 17 residues. Germline V gives CDR1 MGHRA, CDR2 YSYEKL. CDR3 bases: TGCGCCAGCAGCCAAATCCCTCATGCTACTAGCACAGATACGCAGTATTTT. Protein: CASSQIPHATSTDTQYF.

This chain joins TRBV6-4 and TRBJ2-3; 10 bases match TRBD2. Germline CDR1 is MRHNA and CDR2 is SNTAGT. The CDR3 contains 15 residues. Unmatched junction bases numbered 1, after V lost 2 bases and J lost 2 bases. The CDR3 DNA sequence: TGTGCCAGCAGTGACCTAGCGGGGGACACAGATACGCAGTATTTT. It is translated as CASSDLAGDTDTQYF.

The rearrangement joins TRBV14 to TRBJ1-1; D not resolved. The ends were cut back, 4 bases at V and 8 bases at J, with 11 bases in the middle. The CDR3 loop spans 12 amino acids. Germline V gene data show CDR1 as SGHDN and CDR2 as FVKESK. The CDR3 DNA reads TGTGCCAGCAGCCCTTGGAGGGCCGAAGCTTTCTTT. It translates to CASSPWRAEAFF.

This clone has only one observation. The chain recombines TRBV3-1 (or the pseudogene TRBV3-2) with TRBJ1-1, with 9 nucleotides matching TRBD1. CDR3 length equals 16 residues. Germline V gene sequence: CDR1 LGHDT, CDR2 YNNKEL (reference sequence). V trimming: 5 bases; J trimming: 1 base; junction bases outside the gene matches: 8. In DNA, the CDR3 is TGTGCCAGCAGCTCCGGGACAGGGCGGGGGAACACTGAAGCTTTCTTT. Translated, it gives CASSSGTGRGNTEAFF.

The V gene is TRBV10-3, the J gene TRBJ1-2; TRBD1 agrees at 8 bases. This CDR3 contains 15 residues. J lost 8 bases, V lost 2 bases, and 10 bases had no gene match. The germline V gene has CDR1 ENHRY and CDR2 SYGVKD. The CDR3 spells CAISEAGRGPGGYTF. The CDR3 bases are TGTGCCATCAGTGAGGCTGGCAGGGGGCCGGGAGGCTACACCTTC.

The genes are TRBV5-1 and TRBJ1-6; TRBD1 matches at 7 bases. Germline V gives CDR1 SGHRS, CDR2 YFSETQ. The CDR3 has 15 amino acids. The V segment lost 4 bases and the J segment 9 bases; nucleotides outside the gene matches: 10. CDR3 residues: CASSQRTGDGSPLHF. CDR3 coding DNA: TGCGCCAGCAGCCAACGAACAGGGGACGGTTCACCCCTCCACTTT.

The rearrangement uses TRBV5-4 and TRBJ1-3, with D perhaps matching TRBD1 (5 bases). Per germline, CDR1 SGHNT and CDR2 YYREEE (reference sequence). The V end lost 2 bases, the J end lost 4 bases, and 10 bases lay between the germline ends. The CDR3 length is 14 residues. The DNA of the CDR3 is TGTGCCAGCAGCTTTCAGGGTATCGGAAACACCATATATTTT. This sequence encodes CASSFQGIGNTIYF. Full variable domain (outside the CDR3, taken from reference TRBV5-4 and TRBJ1-3): ETGVTQSPTHLIKTRGQQVTLRCSSQSGHNTVSWYQQALGQGPQFIFQYYREEENGRGNFPPRFSGLQFPNYSSELNVNALELDDSALYLCASSFQGIGNTIYFGEGSWLTVV.

The chain has TRBV4-1 and TRBJ2-1; 7 bases fit TRBD2. J lost 4 bases, V lost 4 bases, and 7 bases had no gene match. The CDR3 loop spans 15 amino acids. Per the germline V gene, CDR1 is MGHRA and CDR2 is YSYEKL. CDR3 bases: TGCGCCAGCAGCCGAGGACTAGGGGATTACAATGAGCAGTTCTTC. The encoded protein is CASSRGLGDYNEQFF.

This clone was counted many times. The junction shows a germline mismatch at one end, possibly a read error. V usage is TRBV29-1 and J usage is TRBJ1-2; a possible D gene is TRBD1 (6 bases). There are 11 residues in the CDR3. CDR1 is SQVTM, CDR2 ANQGSEA, per germline. CDR3 nucleotides: TGCAGCGCCCTTGGGGACACCCGGACCTTCTTC. This sequence encodes CSALGDTRTFF.

The chain couples TRBV2 to TRBJ1-1; D ambiguous. The CDR3 has 13 amino acids. V was shortened by 6 bases and J by 1 base, with 9 bases between the two germline ends. In germline, CDR1 is SNHLY, CDR2 FYNNEI. The CDR3 spells CASSSDKNTEAFF. The CDR3 bases are TGTGCCAGCAGCTCTGACAAGAACACTGAAGCTTTCTTT.

For the CDR3, the DNA is TGTGCCAGCAGTGAAAGGGTAACGGGACAGGGCTTACCTTTTTCCTACGAGCAGTACTTC. Protein: CASSERVTGQGLPFSYEQYF. This chain links TRBV6-1 with TRBJ2-7; TRBD1 matches 9 bases. J gave up 1 base and V 2 bases, and 18 bases lay outside the gene matches. There are 20 residues in the CDR3. From germline, CDR1 is MNHNS and CDR2 SASEGT.

The genes are TRBV19 and TRBJ2-7; 8 nucleotides line up with TRBD2. CDR1 is LNHDA, CDR2 SQIVND, per germline (reference sequence). V lost 11 bases, J lost 2 bases, and 11 bases stayed unmatched. There are 14 residues in the CDR3. This chain's CDR3 is CAGTLSGIPYEQYF. CDR3 sequence (DNA): TGTGCCGGCACCCTTAGCGGGATCCCCTACGAGCAGTACTTC.

The CDR3 region has the DNA TGTGCCAGCCAGGGTTGGACCGGGGAGCTGTTTTTT. Its translation: CASQGWTGELFF. The V call is TRBV19, the J call TRBJ2-2; a weak D match, TRBD1 (5 bases). The CDR3 contains 12 residues. The V gene's germline CDR1 is LNHDA and CDR2 SQIVND (reference sequence). The V gene lost 9 bases and the J gene lost 5 bases, with 10 bases spanning the gap. Together with reference TRBV19 and TRBJ2-2, the CDR3 gives the full variable domain: DGGITQSPKYLFRKEGQNVTLSCEQNLNHDAMYWYRQDPGQGLRLIYYSQIVNDFQKGDIAEGYSVSREKKESFPLTVTSAQKNPTAFYLCASQGWTGELFFGEGSRLTVL.

The chain employs TRBV6-5 and TRBJ2-1, with D possibly TRBD2 on 6 matching bases. The CDR3 is made up of 15 amino acids. CDR1 and CDR2 from the germline V gene are MNHEY and SVGAGI. V lost 8 bases, J lost 3 bases, and 17 bases lay in between. This CDR3 reads CASGSWRGNYNEQFF. CDR3 coding DNA: TGTGCCAGCGGCAGTTGGCGGGGAAACTACAATGAGCAGTTCTTC.

The CDR3 DNA reads TGTGCCAGCAGAAGGCAAGGAGCTGAAGCTTTCTTT. It codes for CASRRQGAEAFF. The rearrangement links TRBV12-3 or TRBV12-4 to TRBJ1-1; the D is unclear. The CDR3 spans 12 residues. V lost 6 bases and J 6 bases, leaving 11 bases between the germline ends.

The chain uses TRBV15 and TRBJ2-7, with TRBD1 matching 9 bases. Germline V gene data show CDR1 as LNHNV and CDR2 as YYDKDF (reference sequence). The CDR3 length is 16 residues. Trimming removed 2 bases from V and 1 base from J; junction bases left unmatched: 6. This CDR3 reads CATSRYSGTGSYEQYF. The CDR3 DNA sequence: TGTGCCACCAGCAGATATTCCGGGACAGGGTCCTACGAGCAGTACTTC.

The V call is TRBV13, the J call TRBJ1-1, with 7 bases that match TRBD1. The CDR3 is 13 residues long. Germline trimming cut 8 bases from V and 6 bases from J; bases unmatched to any gene: 9. Germline loops: CDR1 PRHDT, CDR2 FYEKMQ (reference sequence). The CDR3 reads CASGRDSPSEAFF. In DNA form, the CDR3 reads TGTGCCAGCGGCAGGGACAGCCCTTCTGAAGCTTTCTTT.

V is TRBV5-1 and J is TRBJ2-5; TRBD2 agrees at 13 bases. Trimming took 5 bases from V and 5 from J; bases not matched to a gene: 12. Germline values: CDR1 SGHRS, CDR2 YFSETQ. This CDR3 has 17 amino acids. The CDR3 nucleotides are TGCGCCAGCAGATCTCCTGTTGGACTAGCGGGAGTTGAGACCCAGTACTTC. Translation gives CASRSPVGLAGVETQYF.

The J gene is TRBJ2-7, the V gene TRBV5-1; 10 bases match TRBD2. In germline, CDR1 is SGHRS, CDR2 YFSETQ. CDR3 length: 14 residues. V shed 4 bases and J 6 bases; nucleotides not matched to a gene: 7. The CDR3 spells CASSPPSGSSEQYF. DNA of the CDR3: TGCGCCAGCAGCCCCCCTAGCGGGAGCAGCGAGCAGTACTTC.

This sequence joins TRBV28 and TRBJ2-2; 7 nucleotides agree with TRBD2. The CDR3 has 15 residues. The V gene's germline CDR1 is MDHEN and CDR2 SYDVKM. V shed 5 bases and J 7 bases; nucleotides not matched to a gene: 10. CDR3 in amino acids: CASSHRGGRFGELFF. CDR3 DNA sequence: TGTGCCAGCAGTCACCGGGGCGGGAGATTCGGGGAGCTGTTTTTT.

CDR3 sequence: CASSITTVKSYNEQFF. The CDR3, as DNA: TGTGCCAGTAGTATCACCACAGTTAAGTCCTACAATGAGCAGTTCTTC. The V and J genes are TRBV19 and TRBJ2-1, with D unresolved. The germline V gene encodes CDR1 LNHDA and CDR2 SQIVND (reference sequence). This CDR3 comprises 16 residues. Trimming took 3 bases from V and 1 from J, leaving 13 bases between them.

The rearrangement uses TRBV5-1 and TRBJ2-1, with no clear D. Per germline, CDR1 SGHRS and CDR2 YFSETQ. The CDR3 has 13 amino acids. The V and J ends lost 3 bases and 9 bases respectively, with 13 bases between them. CDR3 sequence (DNA): TGCGCCAGCAGCTCGTTGGGCTTCGGTGAGCAGTTCTTC. Translation gives CASSSLGFGEQFF.

The genes are TRBV11-3 and TRBJ1-6; no clear D gene. CDR1 and CDR2 (germline): SGHNT, YENEEA. Trimming shortened V by 5 bases and J by 6 bases, and 8 bases separated the two germline ends. The length of the CDR3 is 13 residues. The CDR3 DNA follows: TGTGCCAGCAGCCGCGCGGCTAATTCACCCCTCCACTTT. Protein: CASSRAANSPLHF.

The rearrangement links TRBV27 to TRBJ1-6, with 12 bases that match TRBD1. The germline gives CDR1 MNHEY, CDR2 SMNVEV (reference sequence). The CDR3 is made up of 15 amino acids. The trim removed 7 bases at V and 9 bases at J, leaving 7 bases unmatched. The CDR3 protein is CASTHRGQGASPLHF. CDR3 DNA: TGTGCCAGCACCCACCGGGGACAGGGGGCTTCACCCCTCCACTTT.